This TCR beta chain came from a study of early T cells in non-severe SARS-CoV-2 infection. Study-level background: Whole-blood bulk RNA, unsorted, was sequenced, and chains were unpaired.

General observations from the study: Missing private and CD4 specificities, VDJdb matching favored anti-spike CD8 responses.

With 8 bases clipped from V and 4 bases from J, the junction kept 11 bases outside the gene matches. This CDR3 has 14 residues. From germline, CDR1 is DFQATT and CDR2 SNEGSKA (reference sequence). The TCR library protocol attached unique molecular identifiers to the individual cDNA molecules. MiXCR, run by TCRdb on the 5' RACE reads, gives a single entry per CDR3 protein. The profile shows approximately 71,000 distinct CDR3 sequences, about 11% of them singletons. This clonotype was seen more than once but under ten times. The antigen is undetermined. The sequenced material came from whole blood. V gene TRBV20-1 combines with J gene TRBJ2-1, with 7 nucleotides matching TRBD2. The origin of this receptor is an adult who was a healthcare worker with PCR-confirmed SARS-CoV-2 infection or an uninfected control (not recorded which). The CDR3 DNA follows: TGCAGTTCCCTCATTGGACTAGAATACAATGAGCAGTTCTTC. Translation gives CSSLIGLEYNEQFF.